The next 20 T cell receptor beta chains were all read from a single sample in a study of blood T cell repertoires in COVID-19. This table comes from immunoSEQ multiplex PCR, and its TCRdb copy is limited to in-frame clones, with some not included. The top ten clones hold 4.5% to 5.5% of a sample with 98,000 or so clones, about 88% of them seen once. Sequences were obtained from peripheral blood. The receptors here all came from a human donor in a cohort sampled during active COVID-19.

This sequence joins TRBV6-6 and TRBJ2-1, with TRBD2 as a possible D gene (6 bases). Germline CDR1 reads MNHNY; CDR2 reads SVGAGI (reference sequence). The CDR3 is 12 residues long. V was shortened by 5 bases and J by 7 bases, with 9 bases between the two germline ends. CDR3 loop: CASSPSANEQFF. As DNA, the CDR3 is TGTGCCAGCAGTCCTAGCGCGAATGAGCAGTTCTTC.

This clone was seen just once. The rearrangement uses TRBV19 and TRBJ2-3; possible D gene TRBD1, 5 bases. From germline, CDR1 is LNHDA and CDR2 SQIVND (reference sequence). This CDR3 has 16 amino acids. Deletions cut 6 bases from V and 3 bases from J, with 19 bases between. The CDR3 nucleotides are TGTGCCAGTAGCAAGGGGCCGTCTAAGGGGACAGATACGCAGTATTTT. Its protein is CASSKGPSKGTDTQYF.

This chain connects TRBV14 to TRBJ2-7, with TRBD2 identical over 7 bases. CDR1 SGHDN and CDR2 FVKESK come from the germline V gene. The CDR3 runs to 13 residues. The J segment lost 7 bases and the V segment lost 2 bases, leaving 5 bases of the junction unmatched. In DNA, the CDR3 is TGTGCCAGCAGCCAAATCGGGGGAGGGGAGCAGTACTTC. Amino acid sequence: CASSQIGGGEQYF.

The rearrangement links TRBV4-2 to TRBJ2-7; 14 bases align to TRBD2. The CDR3 covers 17 residues. The V and J ends lost 3 bases and 2 bases, in that order; junction bases with no gene match: 6. Germline CDR1 is LGHNA and CDR2 is YNFKEQ. CDR3 bases: TGTGCCAGCAGCCACGGGACTAGCGGGAGTAACACCTACGAGCAGTACTTC. This codes for CASSHGTSGSNTYEQYF.

The chain combines TRBV7-3 with TRBJ2-3; 7 bases fit TRBD2. CDR3 length: 15 amino acids. The V segment lost 2 bases and the J segment 0 bases; nucleotides outside the gene matches: 2. The V gene's germline CDR1 is SGHTA and CDR2 FQGTGA. CDR3: CASSLLAASTDTQYF. CDR3 nucleotides: TGTGCCAGCAGCTTACTAGCGGCTAGCACAGATACGCAGTATTTT.

This chain links TRBV20-1 with TRBJ2-4; possibly TRBD1 for D (6 bases). Trimming cost V 3 bases and J 2 bases, with 14 bases left between them. Looked up from germline, CDR1 is DFQATT and CDR2 is SNEGSKA (reference sequence). This CDR3 has 15 amino acids. CDR3 amino acids: CSASYLTGTKNIQYF. CDR3 nucleotides: TGCAGTGCTAGTTATCTGACAGGTACCAAAAACATTCAGTACTTC.

The chain links TRBV6-5 to TRBJ1-2; D is perhaps TRBD1 (6 bases). Between the trimmed V and J ends, which lost 5 bases and 6 bases, there was a span of 7 bases. This CDR3 has 11 residues. The germline CDR1 and CDR2 sequences are MNHEY and SVGAGI. The CDR3 spells CASSTGHGYTF. In DNA, the CDR3 is TGTGCCAGCAGTACAGGGCATGGCTACACCTTC.

The chain links TRBV12-3 or TRBV12-4 to TRBJ2-4; possible D gene TRBD2, 5 bases. The V end was cut by 7 bases, the J end by 0 bases, with 7 bases between. CDR3 length: 13 amino acids. The CDR3 spells CASTGIAKNIQYF. Here the CDR3 DNA reads TGTGCCAGCACGGGGATAGCCAAAAACATTCAGTACTTC.

The chain uses TRBV18 and TRBJ2-3, with 7 nucleotides matching TRBD1. The CDR3 has 15 residues. Germline V CDR1 and CDR2: KGHSH, LQKENI. Losses at the gene ends were 5 bases for V and 4 bases for J; bases not matched to a gene: 9. The CDR3 DNA sequence: TGTGCCAGCTCATCAGAGTACAGGGGATCAGATACGCAGTATTTT. It codes for CASSSEYRGSDTQYF.

A word on this clone: A read error may account for a junction end that differs from germline. The V and J genes are TRBV28 and TRBJ2-7; 7 bases match TRBD2. Germline CDR1 MDHEN, CDR2 SYDVKM. CDR3 length: 14 amino acids. The CDR3 reads CASSLPAPSGIFFF. The CDR3 bases are TGTGCCAGCAGTTTACCCGCCCCTAGCGGAATTTTCTTCTTC.

V is TRBV5-4 and J is TRBJ2-1, with 7 positions matching TRBD2. The CDR3 has 16 residues. V shed 0 bases and J 3 bases; nucleotides not matched to a gene: 6. The germline gives CDR1 SGHNT, CDR2 YYREEE (reference sequence). The CDR3 sequence: CASSLAGGGIYNEQFF. CDR3 sequence (DNA): TGTGCCAGCAGCTTGGCCGGCGGGGGAATCTACAATGAGCAGTTCTTC.

V is TRBV28 and J is TRBJ1-1; D gene ambiguous. Germline CDR1 MDHEN, CDR2 SYDVKM. V lost 8 bases, J lost 7 bases, and 23 bases lay in between. The CDR3 totals 15 residues. CDR3: CASSSPGPPRGEAFF. The CDR3 DNA follows: TGTGCCAGCTCATCCCCCGGGCCCCCTCGGGGTGAAGCTTTCTTT.

This clone was detected only once. V usage is TRBV12-5 and J usage is TRBJ2-3; TRBD1 aligns across 8 bases. Germline V CDR1 and CDR2: LGHNT, FRNRAP. CDR3 length equals 13 residues. V lost 10 bases, J lost 6 bases, and 9 bases stayed unmatched. The CDR3 bases are TGTGCTACCGCAGGGGGCAAGAGGGATACGCAGTATTTT. This sequence encodes CATAGGKRDTQYF. Full variable domain (missing parts from reference TRBV12-5 and TRBJ2-3): DARVTQTPRHKVTEMGQEVTMRCQPILGHNTVFWYRQTMMQGLELLAYFRNRAPLDDSGMPKDRFSAEMPDATLATLKIQPSEPRDSAVYFCATAGGKRDTQYFGPGTRLTVL.

V usage is TRBV7-9 and J usage is TRBJ2-2; 7 nucleotides match TRBD1. CDR3 length equals 16 residues. Germline assignment: CDR1 SEHNR and CDR2 FQNEAQ (reference sequence). The ends lost 2 bases at V and 4 bases at J; junction bases unmatched: 7. The CDR3 sequence: CASSLMTGLGTGELFF. The DNA of the CDR3 is TGTGCCAGCAGCTTAATGACAGGGCTGGGCACCGGGGAGCTGTTTTTT.

For the CDR3, the DNA is TGTGCCAGCAGCTCGCTAGTTACTGAGCAGTTCTTC. Encoded protein: CASSSLVTEQFF. This chain uses TRBV7-9 with TRBJ2-1; D remains unclear. The CDR3 consists of 12 residues. Trimming shortened V by 4 bases and J by 9 bases, and 10 bases separated the two germline ends. The germline V gene has CDR1 SEHNR and CDR2 FQNEAQ (reference sequence).

The chain combines TRBV11-3 with TRBJ2-1; a possible D gene is TRBD1 (6 bases). This CDR3 contains 14 residues. Per the germline V gene, CDR1 is SGHNT and CDR2 is YENEEA. V was clipped by 7 bases and J by 7 bases, with 17 bases between them. The CDR3: CASTDPGRGNEQFF. Written as DNA, the CDR3 is TGTGCCAGCACCGACCCCGGAAGGGGGAATGAGCAGTTCTTC.

This clone showed up just once. The CDR3 DNA reads TGTGCCAGCTCACGAAGGACAGGGCTGAACTATGGCTACACCTTC. It specifies CASSRRTGLNYGYTF. The rearrangement uses TRBV18 and TRBJ1-2; TRBD1 matches at 8 bases. The germline gives CDR1 KGHSH, CDR2 LQKENI. V was pared by 4 bases and J by 2 bases, with 6 bases of the junction left unmatched. The CDR3 consists of 15 residues.

This chain links TRBV2 with TRBJ2-2; D is possibly TRBD1 (6 bases). The V end was cut by 6 bases, the J end by 4 bases, with 9 bases between. Germline CDR1 and CDR2: SNHLY and FYNNEI. The CDR3 spans 13 residues. CDR3 sequence reads: CASRQGTTGELFF. DNA for the CDR3: TGTGCCAGCAGACAGGGTACCACCGGGGAGCTGTTTTTT.

The chain couples TRBV15 to TRBJ1-1; the D gene is possibly TRBD1 (6 bases). The V gene lost 1 base and the J gene lost 4 bases, with 13 bases spanning the gap. The CDR3 loop spans 15 amino acids. Germline loops: CDR1 LNHNV, CDR2 YYDKDF (reference sequence). The CDR3 loop is CATSRGQQGATEAFF. The DNA for the CDR3 is TGTGCCACCAGCAGAGGGCAACAGGGTGCCACTGAAGCTTTCTTT. The full variable domain, completed using reference TRBV15 and TRBJ1-1, is DAMVIQNPRYQVTQFGKPVTLSCSQTLNHNVMYWYQQKSSQAPKLLFHYYDKDFNNEADTPDNFQSRRPNTSFCFLDIRSPGLGDTAMYLCATSRGQQGATEAFFGQGTRLTVV.

This chain links TRBV5-1 with TRBJ2-1; weak D call: TRBD1 (6 bases). The CDR3 covers 14 residues. Germline-derived CDR1 and CDR2 are SGHRS and YFSETQ. Trimming removed 8 bases at V and 6 bases at J, with 18 bases between. The CDR3 bases are TGCGCCAGTACCCGACAGGCAGCCAGCAATGAGCAGTTCTTC. As protein: CASTRQAASNEQFF.